The 21 T cell receptor beta chains below were found in one sample sequenced in a study of cytomegalovirus exposure and HLA in healthy donors. PCR primers comprised 60 Vbeta and 13 Jbeta primers. Method: immunoSEQ multiplex PCR; TCRdb's copy keeps in-frame clones and lacks some. The table has 150,000 to 190,000 clones, approximately 86% seen once. The specimen sequenced was PBMCs. The receptors here all came from a woman between 50 and 59 years old in good health and CMV-seropositive.

The V and J genes are TRBV6-6 and TRBJ2-7; 9 nucleotides align to TRBD1. The CDR3 contains 14 residues. The germline CDR1 and CDR2 sequences are MNHNY and SVGAGI (reference sequence). V shed 4 bases, J shed 1 base, and the junction held 2 bases outside the gene matches. The CDR3, as DNA: TGTGCCAGCAGTTCCGGGACAGGGTCCTACGAGCAGTACTTC. Translation gives CASSSGTGSYEQYF.

This clone was observed a few times. The J gene is TRBJ2-1, the V gene TRBV5-1; 11 positions match TRBD1. The CDR3 totals 16 residues. Germline V gene lookup returns CDR1 SGHRS and CDR2 YFSETQ. Trimming at V came to 1 base and at J to 9 bases, leaving 9 bases not matched to a gene. CDR3 loop: CASSLRGQGAGSEQFF. As DNA, the CDR3 is TGCGCCAGCAGCTTGAGAGGACAGGGGGCGGGCAGTGAGCAGTTCTTC.

This clone turned up a few times. The chain recombines TRBV9 with TRBJ1-2; D perhaps matches TRBD1 (5 bases). CDR1 SGDLS and CDR2 YYNGEE come from the germline V gene. The V end was cut by 0 bases, the J end by 4 bases, with 19 bases between. CDR3 size: 17 residues. This CDR3 is CASSVEGVTPSFYGYTF. The DNA of the CDR3 is TGTGCCAGCAGCGTAGAAGGGGTAACCCCCTCGTTCTATGGCTACACCTTC.

The chain uses TRBV7-6 and TRBJ2-7; 9 bases are a match to TRBD1. Trimming at V came to 5 bases and at J to 7 bases, leaving 9 bases not matched to a gene. The CDR3 totals 14 residues. Per germline, CDR1 SGHVS and CDR2 FNYEAQ. The CDR3 here is CASSREGTGREQYF. For the CDR3, the DNA is TGTGCCAGCAGCCGAGAGGGGACAGGGAGGGAGCAGTACTTC.

The J gene is TRBJ1-2, the V gene TRBV6-1, with 7 positions matching TRBD1. V shed 1 base, J shed 8 bases, and the junction held 7 bases outside the gene matches. This CDR3 is built from 14 residues. Germline CDR1 MNHNS, CDR2 SASEGT. The CDR3 loop is CASSEEGQQRGYTF. Written as DNA, the CDR3 is TGTGCCAGCAGTGAAGAGGGACAGCAACGGGGCTACACCTTC.

The CDR3 sequence is CASSDTGAGPGELFF. CDR3 DNA: TGTGCCAGCAGCGACACAGGGGCCGGTCCCGGGGAGCTGTTTTTT. J is TRBJ2-2 and V is TRBV9; 7 nucleotides align to TRBD1. Germline loops: CDR1 SGDLS, CDR2 YYNGEE. There are 15 residues in the CDR3. V trimming: 3 bases; J trimming: 6 bases; junction bases outside the gene matches: 8.

V and J are TRBV4-1 and TRBJ2-3; D possibly corresponds to TRBD2 (6 bases). Germline values: CDR1 MGHRA, CDR2 YSYEKL. V gave up 0 bases and J gave up 6 bases, with 13 bases separating them. The CDR3 runs 15 residues. CDR3 in DNA: TGCGCCAGCAGCCAAGATCTCACTAGCAGCGATACGCAGTATTTT. Translating gives CASSQDLTSSDTQYF.

This clone was detected a few times. This chain joins TRBV7-5 and TRBJ2-3; TRBD2 is taken as the D call from the table, unchecked against the DNA. TRBV7-5 is marked as a pseudogene. The CDR3 has 17 amino acids. The CDR3 spells CASSLGLAGGPINTQYF. As DNA, the CDR3 is TGTGCCAGCAGCTTAGGGCTGGCGGGGGGGCCGATCAATACGCAGTATTTT.

Only one count was recorded for this clone. CDR3 nucleotide sequence: TGTGCCAGCAGCTCCGGGGGAAATGAGCAGTTCTTC. This encodes CASSSGGNEQFF. The chain carries TRBV5-4 and TRBJ2-1; D is perhaps TRBD2 (6 bases). Trimming stripped 3 bases from V and 7 bases from J, with 8 bases between. The CDR3 is 12 residues long. Germline assignment: CDR1 SGHNT and CDR2 YYREEE (reference sequence).

This clone was picked up a small number of times. The chain is built from TRBV25-1 and TRBJ2-2, with TRBD1 matching over 7 bases. This CDR3 region has 14 residues. Germline-derived CDR1 and CDR2 are MGHDK and SYGVNS. Germline trimming cut 6 bases from V and 4 bases from J; bases unmatched to any gene: 5. For the CDR3, the DNA is TGTGCCAGCAGAAGGGGGCCCAGCACCGGGGAGCTGTTTTTT. Protein: CASRRGPSTGELFF. The variable domain in full, completed from reference TRBV25-1 and TRBJ2-2, reads EADIYQTPRYLVIGTGKKITLECSQTMGHDKMYWYQQDPGMELHLIHYSYGVNSTEKGDLSSESTVSRIRTEHFPLTLESARPSHTSQYLCASRRGPSTGELFFGEGSRLTVL.

A few counts support this clone. The chain employs TRBV4-2 and TRBJ1-2, with D possibly being TRBD1 (5 bases). The germline V gene has CDR1 LGHNA and CDR2 YNFKEQ. Trimming removed 4 bases at V and 6 bases at J, with 27 bases between. The CDR3 contains 18 residues. CDR3 sequence reads: CASSLKRSGGWAFHGYTF. In DNA, the CDR3 is TGTGCCAGCAGCCTCAAACGATCGGGGGGTTGGGCTTTTCATGGCTACACCTTC.

The chain joins TRBV5-4 to TRBJ2-3; 8 bases are a match to TRBD2. Germline V gene lookup returns CDR1 SGHNT and CDR2 YYREEE (reference sequence). The CDR3 contains 14 residues. The trim removed 4 bases at V and 7 bases at J, leaving 8 bases unmatched. CDR3 amino acids: CASSPGGGGNTQYF. As DNA, the CDR3 is TGTGCCAGCAGCCCCGGGGGGGGCGGGAATACGCAGTATTTT. Full variable domain (outside the CDR3, taken from reference TRBV5-4 and TRBJ2-3): ETGVTQSPTHLIKTRGQQVTLRCSSQSGHNTVSWYQQALGQGPQFIFQYYREEENGRGNFPPRFSGLQFPNYSSELNVNALELDDSALYLCASSPGGGGNTQYFGPGTRLTVL.

This clone has a count of ten or more. The rearrangement joins TRBV4-3 to TRBJ2-7, with 8 bases aligning to TRBD1. The J segment lost 6 bases and the V segment lost 1 base, leaving 5 bases of the junction unmatched. The CDR3 is 14 residues long. Germline V gene lookup returns CDR1 LGHNA and CDR2 YSLEER. The CDR3, as DNA: TGCGCCAGCAGCCAAGCCCACGGACAGGGCGAGCAGTACTTC. Residues: CASSQAHGQGEQYF.

The chain joins TRBV9 to TRBJ2-1; the D gene is possibly TRBD2 (5 bases). V dropped 3 bases and J dropped 1 base, with 8 bases sitting between them. CDR1 is SGDLS, CDR2 YYNGEE, per germline. The CDR3 runs to 14 residues. CDR3 DNA sequence: TGTGCCAGCAGCGCCGGGATATCCTACAATGAGCAGTTCTTC. It translates to CASSAGISYNEQFF.

J is TRBJ2-7 and V is TRBV10-3; D is unresolved. The V gene lost 1 base and the J gene lost 5 bases, with 9 bases spanning the gap. Germline V gene sequence: CDR1 ENHRY, CDR2 SYGVKD. The CDR3 is 13 residues long. The CDR3 nucleotides read TGTGCCATCAGTGAGTTGCAGGATAACGAGCAGTACTTC. Its translation is CAISELQDNEQYF.

CDR3: CSVESGVSYNEQFF. The CDR3 coding sequence is TGCAGCGTTGAAAGCGGGGTCTCCTACAATGAGCAGTTCTTC. The chain is built from TRBV29-1 and TRBJ2-1; TRBD2 matches at 7 bases. In germline, CDR1 is SQVTM, CDR2 ANQGSEA. The length of the CDR3 is 14 residues. The V segment lost 2 bases and the J segment 0 bases; nucleotides outside the gene matches: 1.

This clone was observed a handful of times. The genes are TRBV5-1 and TRBJ1-1, with a weak D call TRBD1 (5 bases). The CDR3 totals 14 residues. Per the germline V gene, CDR1 is SGHRS and CDR2 is YFSETQ. V was cut by 1 base and J by 0 bases, with 7 bases left in between. The CDR3 is CASSLTGMNTEAFF. The CDR3 DNA follows: TGCGCCAGCAGCTTGACAGGAATGAACACTGAAGCTTTCTTT.

This clone has a single count. The V gene is TRBV2, the J gene TRBJ2-3; 9 bases fit TRBD2. The CDR3 is 14 amino acids. V was clipped by 5 bases and J by 0 bases; unmatched bases: 0. Per the germline V gene, CDR1 is SNHLY and CDR2 is FYNNEI. CDR3 DNA: TGTGCCAGCAGTCTAGCGGGGAGCACAGATACGCAGTATTTT. Residues: CASSLAGSTDTQYF.

The chain uses TRBV25-1 and TRBJ2-3; tentative D call: TRBD1 (5 bases). From germline, CDR1 is MGHDK and CDR2 SYGVNS. Deletions cut 0 bases from V and 4 bases from J, with 8 bases between. CDR3 size: 14 residues. The CDR3 coding sequence is TGTGCCAGCAGTGAATATAGGGGTTCAGATACGCAGTATTTT. It specifies CASSEYRGSDTQYF.

V usage is TRBV6-5 and J usage is TRBJ2-7, with 7 nucleotides matching TRBD2. With 4 bases clipped from V and 2 bases from J, the junction kept 5 bases outside the gene matches. The CDR3 runs 14 residues. Germline V lookup: CDR1 MNHEY, CDR2 SVGAGI. CDR3 residues: CASSSGGKAYEQYF. The CDR3 bases are TGTGCCAGCAGTTCCGGGGGGAAGGCCTACGAGCAGTACTTC.

The chain couples TRBV6-6 to TRBJ1-6; D remains unclear. Germline V CDR1 and CDR2: MNHNY, SVGAGI (reference sequence). The germline V and J ends were trimmed by 2 bases and 4 bases, with 6 bases remaining between them. The CDR3 covers 14 residues. This chain's CDR3 is CASSYRGYNSPLHF. For the CDR3, the DNA is TGTGCCAGCAGTTACCGGGGTTATAATTCACCCCTCCACTTT.